This passage covers 17 T cell receptor beta chains from one sample sequenced in a study of PD-L1 blockade in urothelial cancer. Sample time point: peripheral blood 6 weeks after treatment start. TCRdb's table, derived via immunoSEQ multiplex PCR, lists solely in-frame clones and lacks some. This sample carries around 48,000 clones, around 86% of them seen once, and the ten largest clones take roughly 10%. The source was PBMCs, collected around atezolizumab (anti-PD-L1) treatment. The source of these receptors is a man between 60 and 75 years old with urothelial cancer.

This sequence joins TRBV11-2 and TRBJ2-1; 7 nucleotides align to TRBD2. This CDR3 region has 17 residues. Trimming removed 5 bases from V and 1 base from J; junction bases left unmatched: 11. Per the germline V gene, CDR1 is SGHAT and CDR2 is FQNNGV. CDR3 sequence reads: CASSARLARFSYNEQFF. For the CDR3, the DNA is TGTGCCAGCAGCGCTCGACTAGCTAGGTTTTCCTACAATGAGCAGTTCTTC.

V and J are TRBV5-1 and TRBJ2-2; the D gene is possibly TRBD2 (5 bases). The CDR3 has 14 amino acids. Germline CDR1 reads SGHRS; CDR2 reads YFSETQ. V was pared by 3 bases and J by 5 bases, with 11 bases between. In DNA form, the CDR3 reads TGCGCCAGCAGCTCGGGGTCGGGTACCGGGGAGCTGTTTTTT. It specifies CASSSGSGTGELFF.

This chain connects TRBV7-3 to TRBJ1-1, with D unclear. The length of the CDR3 is 11 residues. V lost 10 bases to trimming and J lost 2 bases, with 8 bases between them. Germline V gene lookup returns CDR1 SGHTA and CDR2 FQGTGA. In nucleotides, the CDR3 is TGTGCCACCCTTCCCAACACTGAAGCTTTCTTT. Translating it yields CATLPNTEAFF.

The CDR3 loop is CASRSGAGGELFF. The CDR3 coding sequence is TGTGCCAGCAGATCAGGGGCTGGCGGGGAGCTGTTTTTT. The chain has TRBV6-5 and TRBJ2-2, with a weak D call TRBD1 (6 bases). The CDR3 consists of 13 residues. Trimming left V 6 bases short and J 7 bases short, with 12 bases between. CDR1 and CDR2 (germline): MNHEY, SVGAGI.

The genes are TRBV7-3 and TRBJ1-1; the D is unclear. From germline, CDR1 is SGHTA and CDR2 FQGTGA. V dropped 3 bases and J dropped 1 base, with 6 bases sitting between them. This CDR3 is 13 amino acids long. CDR3 protein: CASSLEGNTEAFF. The CDR3 nucleotides are TGTGCCAGCAGCTTGGAGGGGAACACTGAAGCTTTCTTT.

In nucleotides, the CDR3 is TGTGCCAGCAGCACTGGACAGGTCGGCGAGCAGTACTTC. This encodes CASSTGQVGEQYF. The genes are TRBV9 and TRBJ2-7, with 7 bases fitting TRBD1. Losses at the gene ends were 4 bases for V and 6 bases for J; bases not matched to a gene: 7. The germline V gene has CDR1 SGDLS and CDR2 YYNGEE. The CDR3 loop spans 13 amino acids.

This sequence joins TRBV7-9 and TRBJ2-2, with TRBD1 as a possible D gene (6 bases). This CDR3 comprises 13 residues. Germline loops: CDR1 SEHNR, CDR2 FQNEAQ (reference sequence). The V end was cut by 5 bases, the J end by 4 bases, with 8 bases between. The CDR3, as DNA: TGTGCCAGCAGCCCGACAGGCACCGGGGAGCTGTTTTTT. Protein: CASSPTGTGELFF. The entire variable domain, with the rest obtained from reference TRBV7-9 and TRBJ2-2, is as follows: DTGVSQNPRHKITKRGQNVTFRCDPISEHNRLYWYRQTLGQGPEFLTYFQNEAQLEKSRLLSDRFSAERPKGSFSTLEIQRTEQGDSAMYLCASSPTGTGELFFGEGSRLTVL.

This chain links TRBV4-3 with TRBJ2-7; perhaps TRBD1 as D (6 bases). The CDR3 is 13 residues long. Deletions cut 0 bases from V and 10 bases from J, with 13 bases between. CDR1 and CDR2 from the germline V gene are LGHNA and YSLEER. CDR3 amino acids: CASSQDQGPHQYF. CDR3 in DNA: TGCGCCAGCAGCCAAGATCAGGGGCCCCATCAGTACTTC.

The chain has TRBV4-1 and TRBJ2-7; 8 bases are shared with TRBD2. The CDR3 is 17 residues long. Germline lookup yields CDR1 MGHRA and CDR2 YSYEKL. The J segment lost 2 bases and the V segment lost 1 base, leaving 10 bases of the junction unmatched. Here the CDR3 reads CASSQVLIGLAPYEQYF. CDR3 DNA: TGCGCCAGCAGCCAAGTTCTAATCGGACTAGCCCCCTACGAGCAGTACTTC.

The chain uses TRBV4-1 and TRBJ2-3; TRBD2 matches at 11 bases. This CDR3 is 19 amino acids long. Losses at the gene ends were 3 bases for V and 6 bases for J; bases not matched to a gene: 17. Per germline, CDR1 MGHRA and CDR2 YSYEKL. As DNA, the CDR3 is TGCGCCAGCAGCCATAAAAAGGAGGCTAGCGGGGGGTATTCGGATACGCAGTATTTT. Translated, it gives CASSHKKEASGGYSDTQYF.

In its sample, this clone was seen once. The gene calls are TRBV5-6 and TRBJ2-7, with 7 bases matching TRBD2. This CDR3 spans 15 amino acids. In germline, CDR1 is SGHDT, CDR2 YYEEEE. The trim removed 6 bases at V and 2 bases at J, leaving 11 bases unmatched. The CDR3 reads CASTPPGLTAYEQYF. In DNA form, the CDR3 reads TGTGCCAGCACCCCGCCGGGACTAACAGCCTACGAGCAGTACTTC. Complete variable domain (other parts from reference TRBV5-6 and TRBJ2-7): DAGVTQSPTHLIKTRGQQVTLRCSPKSGHDTVSWYQQALGQGPQFIFQYYEEEERQRGNFPDRFSGHQFPNYSSELNVNALLLGDSALYLCASTPPGLTAYEQYFGPGTRLTVT.

This chain links TRBV4-1 with TRBJ2-2; 14 bases map to TRBD2. The CDR3 covers 22 residues. Per germline, CDR1 MGHRA and CDR2 YSYEKL. Trimming cost V 3 bases and J 2 bases; bases outside gene matches: 17. CDR3 sequence reads: CASSHRRTSGGKPHGNTGELFF. In nucleotides, the CDR3 is TGCGCCAGCAGCCATCGGCGGACTAGCGGGGGGAAACCACATGGAAACACCGGGGAGCTGTTTTTT.

The V gene is TRBV2, the J gene TRBJ2-7; D is possibly TRBD2 (6 bases). The ends were cut back, 7 bases at V and 6 bases at J, with 13 bases in the middle. The germline V gene has CDR1 SNHLY and CDR2 FYNNEI. This CDR3 contains 12 residues. DNA for the CDR3: TGTGCCAGCACAACCCTAGCGATCGAGCAGTACTTC. This codes for CASTTLAIEQYF.

Details on this clone: The germline gene is not matched at one end of the junction; a read error may be the cause. The chain links TRBV7-7 to TRBJ2-3; 7 nucleotides align to TRBD2. This CDR3 has 15 amino acids. In germline, CDR1 is SSHAT, CDR2 FNYEAQ (reference sequence). The CDR3 coding sequence is TGTGCTAGCAGCCCCCAACGGACTAGTTTGGATACGCAGTATTTT. Its translation is CASSPQRTSLDTQYF.

The chain joins TRBV6-5 to TRBJ2-5; possible D gene TRBD1, 5 bases. Germline values: CDR1 MNHEY, CDR2 SVGAGI. The CDR3 runs 15 residues. Trimming stripped 7 bases from V and 0 bases from J, with 15 bases between. For the CDR3, the DNA is TGTGCCAGCACCCAGATGGGGCCGTACCAAGAGACCCAGTACTTC. This codes for CASTQMGPYQETQYF.

The table lists this clone with a count of one. This chain connects TRBV6-5 to TRBJ1-1; 9 bases align to TRBD1. Germline CDR1 and CDR2: MNHEY and SVGAGI. V trimming: 0 bases; J trimming: 5 bases; junction bases outside the gene matches: 7. The CDR3 loop spans 16 amino acids. CDR3 bases: TGTGCCAGCAGTTACTCGGGACAGGGATGGGGGACTGAAGCTTTCTTT. Translating gives CASSYSGQGWGTEAFF.

V is TRBV6-5 and J is TRBJ1-5; 7 bases agree with TRBD1. With 5 bases clipped from V and 6 bases from J, the junction kept 7 bases outside the gene matches. The CDR3 is 14 residues long. CDR1 is MNHEY and CDR2 is SVGAGI in the germline V gene. As DNA, the CDR3 is TGTGCCAGCAGTCCAGACAGGGTAGGTCAGCCCCAGCATTTT. Its translation is CASSPDRVGQPQHF.